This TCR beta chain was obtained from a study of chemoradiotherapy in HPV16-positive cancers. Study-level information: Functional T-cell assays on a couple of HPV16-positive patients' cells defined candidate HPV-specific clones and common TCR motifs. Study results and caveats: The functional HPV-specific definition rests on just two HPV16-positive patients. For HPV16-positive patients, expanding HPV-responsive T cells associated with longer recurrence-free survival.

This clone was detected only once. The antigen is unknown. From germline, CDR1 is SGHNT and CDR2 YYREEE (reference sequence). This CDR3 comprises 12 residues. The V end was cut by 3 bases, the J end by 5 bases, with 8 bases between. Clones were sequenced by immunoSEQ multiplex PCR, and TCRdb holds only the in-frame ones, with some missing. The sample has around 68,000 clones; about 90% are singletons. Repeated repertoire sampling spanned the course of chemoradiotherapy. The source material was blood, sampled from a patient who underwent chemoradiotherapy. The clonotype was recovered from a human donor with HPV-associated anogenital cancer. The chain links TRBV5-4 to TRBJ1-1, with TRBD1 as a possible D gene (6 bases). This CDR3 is CASSWRGTEAFF. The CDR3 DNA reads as TGTGCCAGCAGCTGGAGGGGGACTGAAGCTTTCTTT.